Each of the 23 T cell receptor beta chains below was sequenced from the same sample in a study of beta chain features in type 1 diabetes. Expressed TCRB transcripts were sequenced because the entire RNA isolate underwent reverse transcription. Here immunoSEQ multiplex PCR was the method, and the copy in TCRdb shows in-frame clones only, minus some. Of about 350,000 clones listed, around 20% are singletons. The sample taken for sequencing was naive CD4+ T cells from blood. The receptors shown here come from a woman aged 18-29 years in good health.

The chain is built from TRBV14 and TRBJ2-5, with D unclear. Trimming took 3 bases from V and 3 from J, leaving 2 bases between them. Germline values: CDR1 SGHDN, CDR2 FVKESK. The CDR3 covers 11 residues. CDR3 DNA sequence: TGTGCCAGCAGCCATAAAGAGACCCAGTACTTC. This gives the protein CASSHKETQYF.

V usage is TRBV30 and J usage is TRBJ1-1; TRBD1 might be the D (5 bases). CDR3 size: 13 residues. CDR1 and CDR2 from the germline V gene are GTSNPN and SVGIG (reference sequence). V was trimmed by 5 bases and J by 2 bases, leaving 12 bases between them. The CDR3 DNA reads as TGTGCCTGGGGAGGGGCCCTCAACACTGAAGCTTTCTTT. Translated: CAWGGALNTEAFF.

The chain carries TRBV6-1 and TRBJ1-1; possibly TRBD1 for D (6 bases). Germline loops: CDR1 MNHNS, CDR2 SASEGT. V lost 7 bases and J 9 bases, leaving 21 bases between the germline ends. This CDR3 is 14 amino acids long. The CDR3 reads CASIYMGAGRKAFF. In nucleotides, the CDR3 is TGTGCCAGCATCTACATGGGGGCAGGTAGAAAAGCTTTCTTT.

The rearrangement links TRBV5-4 to TRBJ2-2; TRBD2 matches 15 bases. CDR3 size: 18 residues. Germline CDR1 is SGHNT and CDR2 is YYREEE (reference sequence). The V and J ends lost 4 bases and 5 bases, in that order; junction bases with no gene match: 9. CDR3 residues: CASSQNGLAGGPTGELFF. The CDR3 DNA reads TGTGCCAGCAGCCAAAACGGACTAGCGGGGGGGCCGACCGGGGAGCTGTTTTTT.

J is TRBJ2-1 and V is TRBV13; 7 nucleotides line up with TRBD1. Looked up from germline, CDR1 is PRHDT and CDR2 is FYEKMQ (reference sequence). With V trimmed by 5 bases and J by 6 bases, 13 bases remained unmatched. This CDR3 has 16 amino acids. The CDR3 spells CASSHSDRIRTNEQFF. CDR3 nucleotide sequence: TGTGCCAGCAGCCACTCGGACAGGATTAGGACCAATGAGCAGTTCTTC.

This sequence joins TRBV6-1 and TRBJ2-1; 12 bases align to TRBD2. The CDR3 contains 14 residues. Germline V gene data show CDR1 as MNHNS and CDR2 as SASEGT. V lost 6 bases, J lost 10 bases, and 7 bases stayed unmatched. The CDR3 nucleotides read TGTGCCAGCAGCACTAGCGGGAGGCCGGGGGAGCAGTTCTTC. This gives the protein CASSTSGRPGEQFF.

This clone was seen a handful of times. The chain couples TRBV4-2 to TRBJ1-4, with D possibly matching TRBD1 (5 bases). Germline V gene lookup returns CDR1 LGHNA and CDR2 YNFKEQ. This CDR3 spans 16 amino acids. Trimming pared 1 base from V and 6 bases from J, leaving 15 bases between. CDR3 nucleotide sequence: TGTGCCAGCAGCCAAGTTGGAAGCGGAGGGGATGAAAAACTGTTTTTT. Its translation: CASSQVGSGGDEKLFF.

This clone showed up just a few times. This chain uses TRBV4-1 with TRBJ2-5; D possibly corresponds to TRBD2 (6 bases). Trimming stripped 3 bases from V and 1 base from J, with 9 bases between. CDR1 is MGHRA, CDR2 YSYEKL, per germline. The CDR3 has 14 residues. CDR3 bases: TGCGCCAGCAGCCAGCGGGACGGCCAAGAGACCCAGTACTTC. This sequence encodes CASSQRDGQETQYF.

The V gene is TRBV30, the J gene TRBJ2-7; D unresolved. This CDR3 has 13 residues. V dropped 2 bases and J dropped 4 bases, with 12 bases sitting between them. Germline V CDR1 and CDR2: GTSNPN, SVGIG (reference sequence). The CDR3 spells CAWSLSPQYEQYF. The CDR3 DNA is TGTGCCTGGAGTCTATCCCCGCAATACGAGCAGTACTTC.

This clone was counted only a few times. This rearrangement joins TRBV4-2 to TRBJ2-7; 11 bases agree with TRBD2. In germline, CDR1 is LGHNA, CDR2 YNFKEQ. The CDR3 extends over 15 amino acids. The junction had 3 bases not matched to a gene; V was cut back by 2 bases and J by 3 bases. In DNA form, the CDR3 reads TGTGCCAGCAGCCAATCGACTAGCGGGGTCTACGAGCAGTACTTC. This gives the protein CASSQSTSGVYEQYF.

There are a few counts of this clone. V usage is TRBV7-2 and J usage is TRBJ1-6, with TRBD1 matching over 10 bases. This CDR3 is built from 15 residues. After removal of 5 bases from V and 8 bases from J, the junction contained 6 bases not matched to a gene. Germline V gene lookup returns CDR1 SGHTA and CDR2 FQGNSA. CDR3 residues: CASSVTGTGDSPLHF. DNA for the CDR3: TGTGCCAGCAGCGTTACCGGGACAGGGGATTCACCCCTCCACTTT.

This clone was picked up one time. This chain joins TRBV7-9 and TRBJ1-6; TRBD1 is a possible D gene (5 bases). Germline V gene sequence: CDR1 SEHNR, CDR2 FQNEAQ (reference sequence). This CDR3 has 16 residues. V lost 0 bases and J lost 10, with 16 bases in between. The CDR3 sequence: CASSLAGGSQGSPLHF. CDR3 nucleotides: TGTGCCAGCAGCTTAGCGGGGGGAAGCCAGGGATCACCCCTCCACTTT.

This clone was recorded a few times. Distinct nucleotide sequences in the sample also encode this CDR3. The chain employs TRBV7-9 and TRBJ1-2; a possible D gene is TRBD1 (6 bases). Looked up from germline, CDR1 is SEHNR and CDR2 is FQNEAQ (reference sequence). The germline V and J ends were trimmed by 0 bases and 0 bases, with 8 bases remaining between them. This CDR3 contains 15 residues. For the CDR3, the DNA is TGTGCCAGCAGCTTAGCTGACAGGACTAACTATGGCTACACCTTC. Its protein is CASSLADRTNYGYTF.

This sequence joins TRBV10-3 and TRBJ2-7; 8 bases are a match to TRBD1. This CDR3 contains 16 residues. Trimming removed 10 bases from V and 0 bases from J; junction bases left unmatched: 14. Germline V CDR1 and CDR2: ENHRY, SYGVKD. The CDR3 here is CATHRDRSTSSYEQYF. The CDR3 DNA follows: TGTGCCACCCACCGGGACAGGAGCACAAGCTCCTACGAGCAGTACTTC.

Only a few counts were recorded for this clone. The sample contains more than one DNA sequence encoding this CDR3. This sequence joins TRBV18 and TRBJ1-1; TRBD1 matches at 10 bases. This CDR3 has 15 amino acids. The V segment lost 3 bases and the J segment 2 bases; nucleotides outside the gene matches: 3. Germline-derived CDR1 and CDR2 are KGHSH and LQKENI. CDR3 in amino acids: CASSPRTGGNTEAFF. In nucleotides, the CDR3 is TGTGCCAGCTCACCTAGGACAGGGGGAAACACTGAAGCTTTCTTT.

CDR3 nucleotides: TGCGCCAGCAGCTCGGTATTGGACAGGGACCGTGGCTACACCTTC. This codes for CASSSVLDRDRGYTF. This rearrangement joins TRBV5-1 to TRBJ1-2; 8 bases are shared with TRBD1. The CDR3 is 15 residues long. The germline V gene has CDR1 SGHRS and CDR2 YFSETQ. Trimming cost V 3 bases and J 7 bases; bases outside gene matches: 11.

This clone was seen a few times. The CDR3 nucleotides are TGCAGCCTCCGGAGACTAGCGGAGCACACAGATACGCAGTATTTT. Translating gives CSLRRLAEHTDTQYF. The chain joins TRBV29-1 to TRBJ2-3, with 9 positions matching TRBD2. The CDR3 consists of 15 residues. CDR1 is SQVTM and CDR2 is ANQGSEA in the germline V gene. V shed 8 bases, J shed 2 bases, and the junction held 11 bases outside the gene matches.

The CDR3 region has the DNA TGTGCCAGCGGAATCGACAGGGTCCCCGAAAAACTGTTTTTT. Residues: CASGIDRVPEKLFF. This sequence joins TRBV25-1 and TRBJ1-4; TRBD1 aligns across 7 bases. J lost 8 bases, V lost 8 bases, and 11 bases had no gene match. CDR1 is MGHDK, CDR2 SYGVNS, per germline. The CDR3 contains 14 residues.

This clone was counted between two and nine times. The chain carries TRBV4-1 and TRBJ2-7; 7 nucleotides line up with TRBD1. This CDR3 is 16 amino acids long. J was trimmed by 5 bases and V by 3 bases; bases with no gene match: 13. Germline V gives CDR1 MGHRA, CDR2 YSYEKL. The CDR3 DNA follows: TGCGCCAGCAGCCAGCGTACAGGGGAAGGGTGGCACGAGCAGTACTTC. This translates into CASSQRTGEGWHEQYF.

The chain joins TRBV4-1 to TRBJ2-7; D may be TRBD2 (6 bases). The ends were cut back, 4 bases at V and 1 base at J, with 17 bases in the middle. The CDR3 runs to 16 residues. Germline values: CDR1 MGHRA, CDR2 YSYEKL. CDR3 region: CASSPSPRRESYEQYF. DNA for the CDR3: TGCGCCAGCAGCCCAAGCCCTCGGCGGGAATCCTACGAGCAGTACTTC.

This clone was picked up a small number of times. The gene calls are TRBV30 and TRBJ1-1; no firm D call. Germline CDR1 is GTSNPN and CDR2 is SVGIG (reference sequence). Trimming removed 2 bases from V and 1 base from J, with 8 bases in between. The CDR3 sequence is 13 residues long. The CDR3 sequence: CAWSPEGNTEAFF. Written as DNA, the CDR3 is TGTGCCTGGAGTCCCGAGGGGAACACTGAAGCTTTCTTT.

This clone appeared a few times. This chain uses TRBV7-9 with TRBJ2-7, with 10 nucleotides matching TRBD2. Trimming cost V 4 bases and J 7 bases; bases outside gene matches: 7. The CDR3 extends over 14 amino acids. Germline V lookup: CDR1 SEHNR, CDR2 FQNEAQ (reference sequence). The CDR3 here is CASSSSGGLREQYF. The CDR3, as DNA: TGTGCCAGCAGCTCTAGCGGGGGCCTAAGGGAGCAGTACTTC.

This sequence joins TRBV4-2 and TRBJ1-5; 8 nucleotides match TRBD1. V lost 3 bases and J lost 2; bases outside the gene matches: 3. Germline values: CDR1 LGHNA, CDR2 YNFKEQ. The CDR3 runs 15 residues. The CDR3 region has the DNA TGTGCCAGCAGCCACGTACAGGGGGGCAATCAGCCCCAGCATTTT. This translates into CASSHVQGGNQPQHF.